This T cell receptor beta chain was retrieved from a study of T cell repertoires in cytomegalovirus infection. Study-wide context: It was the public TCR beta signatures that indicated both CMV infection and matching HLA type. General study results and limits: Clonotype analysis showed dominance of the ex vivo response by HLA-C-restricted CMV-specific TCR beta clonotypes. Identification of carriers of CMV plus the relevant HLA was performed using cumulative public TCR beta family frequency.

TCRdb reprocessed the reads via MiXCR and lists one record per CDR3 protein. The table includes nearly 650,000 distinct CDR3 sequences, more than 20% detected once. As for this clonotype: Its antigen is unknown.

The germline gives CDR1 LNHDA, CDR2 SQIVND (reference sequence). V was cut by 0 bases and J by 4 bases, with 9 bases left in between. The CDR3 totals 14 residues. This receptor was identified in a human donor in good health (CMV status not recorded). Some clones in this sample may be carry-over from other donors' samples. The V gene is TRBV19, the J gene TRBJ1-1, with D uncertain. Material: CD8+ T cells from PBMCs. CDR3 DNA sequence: TGTGCCAGTAGTATAGAGGGGTCGGGCACTGAAGCTTTCTTT. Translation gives CASSIEGSGTEAFF. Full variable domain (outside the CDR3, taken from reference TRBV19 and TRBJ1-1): DGGITQSPKYLFRKEGQNVTLSCEQNLNHDAMYWYRQDPGQGLRLIYYSQIVNDFQKGDIAEGYSVSREKKESFPLTVTSAQKNPTAFYLCASSIEGSGTEAFFGQGTRLTVV.